The clone carrying this T cell receptor beta chain was seen a handful of times. This sample is part of a study of beta chain features in type 1 diabetes. Expressed TCRB transcripts were sequenced after all isolated RNA was converted to cDNA. The assay was immunoSEQ multiplex PCR, and TCRdb's table has in-frame clones only and misses some. This table holds hundreds of thousands of clones, less than 20% found once. The sample comprised naive CD4+ T cells from blood. The sequence was collected from a man younger than 35 in good health.

CDR3 protein: CAWNVRGEAFF. The DNA of the CDR3 is TGTGCCTGGAATGTTAGGGGTGAAGCTTTCTTT. The chain carries TRBV30 and TRBJ1-1; a weak D match, TRBD1 (5 bases). Trimming shortened V by 4 bases and J by 7 bases, and 10 bases separated the two germline ends. Germline V gives CDR1 GTSNPN, CDR2 SVGIG (reference sequence). This CDR3 is 11 amino acids long.